The 3 T cell receptor beta chains reported below all come from one sample, sequenced in a study of T cells in Graves' hyperthyroidism and ophthalmopathy. Amplification of TCR beta CDR3 regions was performed using RNA transcripts as template. RT-PCR in the first round (using the HTBI primer set) targeted the TCR CDR3. TCRdb independently ran MiXCR on the multiplex PCR reads; one entry per CDR3 protein. This table has a few hundred thousand distinct CDR3 sequences, 46% appearing once. Specimen: peripheral blood or thyroid tissue (not recorded which). The receptors derive from an adult woman with Graves' disease, either hyperthyroidism or ophthalmopathy (not recorded which).

This clonotype has more than one count but fewer than ten. The rearrangement joins TRBV7-2 to TRBJ2-3; TRBD1 might be the D (5 bases). CDR3 size: 14 residues. Per germline, CDR1 SGHTA and CDR2 FQGNSA. Between the trimmed V and J ends, which lost 5 bases and 2 bases, there was a span of 11 bases. The CDR3 sequence: CASSTGHNTDTQYF. DNA of the CDR3: TGTGCCAGCAGCACCGGACACAACACAGATACGCAGTATTTT.

This clonotype was counted once. The junction differs from germline at one of its ends, possibly a read error. V usage is TRBV9 and J usage is TRBJ2-2, with a possible D match to TRBD2 (5 bases). Germline-derived CDR1 and CDR2 are SGDLS and YYNGEE. The CDR3 covers 13 residues. The CDR3 here is CASSEASFGELLF. The CDR3 DNA is TGTGCCAGCAGCGAGGCGAGCTTCGGGGAGCTGCTTTTT.

This chain connects TRBV7-9 to TRBJ2-7; no clear D gene. Germline V lookup: CDR1 SEHNR, CDR2 FQNEAQ (reference sequence). Trimming removed 6 bases from V and 3 bases from J, with 9 bases in between. CDR3 size: 12 residues. The CDR3 DNA is TGTGCCAGCAGTTTTCCCTACTACGAGCAGTACTTC. Protein product: CASSFPYYEQYF.